A selection of T cell receptor beta chains follows, all from one sample in a study of technical replicates of blood from several donors. Clones were read by immunoSEQ multiplex PCR, and TCRdb kept only the in-frame ones, dropping some. The sample records some 13,000 clones, 90% to 95% being singletons. The material sequenced was PBMCs. Receptors originate from a human donor in good health. The CDR3 runs from the conserved cysteine through the conserved F or W.

TRBJ2-3	TRBV10-1	CASSLLAGPTDTQYF
TRBJ2-7	TRBV5-1	CASRGRGNYEQYF
TRBJ1-1	TRBV30	CAWSQTGGYTEAFF
TRBJ2-3	TRBV7-2	CASSLNSPSTDTQYF
TRBJ2-1	TRBV19	CASSGGRPGNEQFF
TRBJ1-1	TRBV5-1	CASAPGGMNTEAFF
TRBJ2-1	TRBV27	CASSLTRSSYNEQFF
TRBJ2-7	TRBV15	CATARLAGVVEQYF
TRBJ1-2	TRBV29-1	CSVDVGTGLRYGYTF
TRBJ2-7	TRBV2	CASTLTPAGEQYF
TRBJ1-3	TRBV7-9	CASSLADRGFSGNTIYF
TRBJ2-2	TRBV7-9	CASSSILAGELFF
TRBJ2-5	TRBV27	CASSVRSGLRTQYF
TRBJ2-1	TRBV5-1	CASSSLAGVVEQFF
TRBJ2-1	TRBV18	CASSPDGLAEAREFF
TRBJ2-2	TRBV7-3	CASSFQGAQPGELFF
TRBJ1-2	TRBV7-2	CASSPTAERGYTF
TRBJ2-1	TRBV30	CAWSVGGTSGSPENEQFF
TRBJ2-1	TRBV5-6	CASSLGDRGYNEQFF
TRBJ2-7	TRBV21-1	CASSPTGSYYEQYF
TRBJ2-5	TRBV4-1	CASSQGFRLAGDRETQYF
TRBJ2-2	TRBV10-3	CATRDSNTGELFF
TRBJ2-1	TRBV25-1	CASSVLAGDNEQFF
TRBJ1-3	TRBV2	CASTADRVVGNTIYF
TRBJ2-3	TRBV19	CASSIIRRADTQYF
TRBJ2-1	TRBV7-8	CASRSYYNEQFF
TRBJ1-4	TRBV5-5	CASSLSGGSNEKLFF
TRBJ2-7	TRBV5-1	CASRGGQGSSYEQYF
TRBJ2-1	TRBV5-6	CASSLGTVSSYNEQFF
TRBJ2-3	TRBV7-8	CASSPGQGPDTQYF
TRBJ2-3	TRBV6-4	CASSDSIEPTDTQYF
TRBJ2-5	TRBV28	CASSFWTGNQETQYF
TRBJ2-3	TRBV7-6	CASSGSAASGRAGIVTDTQYF
TRBJ2-2	TRBV5-1	CASSLEGALNTGELFF
TRBJ1-2	TRBV7-9	CASSLPDRGDGYTF
TRBJ2-7	TRBV27	CASSLTGIQGAYEQYF
TRBJ2-1	TRBV4-1	CASSQSPGTSENNEQFF
TRBJ2-5	TRBV7-9	CASSLTTSGIGTQYF
TRBJ2-3	TRBV4-2	CASSQGTSADTQYF
TRBJ1-1	TRBV28	CASRIRTDRDNTEAFF
TRBJ2-7	TRBV18	CASSPFGTATYEQYF
TRBJ1-2	TRBV6-1	CASSDSGTDYGYTF
TRBJ2-1	TRBV30	CAWRTGGKLNEQFF
TRBJ1-1	TRBV11-2	CASSHDRAGTEAFF